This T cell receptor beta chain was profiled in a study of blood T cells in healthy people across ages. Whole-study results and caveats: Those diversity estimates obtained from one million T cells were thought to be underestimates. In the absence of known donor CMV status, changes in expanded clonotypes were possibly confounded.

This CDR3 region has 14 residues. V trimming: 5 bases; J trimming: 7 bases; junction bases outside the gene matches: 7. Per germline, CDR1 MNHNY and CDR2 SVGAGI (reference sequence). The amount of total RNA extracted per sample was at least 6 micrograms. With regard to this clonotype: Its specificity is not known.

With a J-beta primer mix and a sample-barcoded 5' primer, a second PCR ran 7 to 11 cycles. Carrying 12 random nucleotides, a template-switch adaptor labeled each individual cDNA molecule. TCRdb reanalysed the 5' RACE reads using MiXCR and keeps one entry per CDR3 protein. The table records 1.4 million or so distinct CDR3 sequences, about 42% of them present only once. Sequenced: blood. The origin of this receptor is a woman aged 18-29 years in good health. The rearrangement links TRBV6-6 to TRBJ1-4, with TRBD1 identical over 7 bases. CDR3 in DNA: TGTGCCAGCAGTGTACAGGGGTGGGGTGAAAAACTGTTTTTT. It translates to CASSVQGWGEKLFF.